A selection of T cell receptor beta chains follows, all from one sample in a study of T-cell reconstitution after alpha-beta-depleted transplantation in children. TCRdb re-analysed the PCR reads in MiXCR, keeping a single row per CDR3 protein. The sample lists under 100,000 distinct CDR3 sequences, less than 20% occurring once. The sample consisted of PBMCs, mostly from graft donor cells, taken 180 days after TCRalphabeta/CD19-depleted stem cell transplant. The receptor source for this set is a male patient aged 2-15 years who had a stem cell transplant for acute lymphoblastic leukemia, so the T cells may come from the graft donor. CDR3s include the opening cysteine and the closing phenylalanine or tryptophan. The order of the fields is CDR3 DNA, CDR3 protein, D gene, V gene, J gene, clone size, CDR3 length. The D gene is left open where the match is weak. Not all rows give a size; the values are once, few, many and, for expanded clones, a class.

CDR3 DNA: TGCAGTGCTAACAGGGATTATAATTCACCCCTCCACTTT
CDR3 protein: CSANRDYNSPLHF
D gene: -
V gene: TRBV20-1
J gene: TRBJ1-6
clone size: -
CDR3 length: 13

CDR3 DNA: TGTGCCTGCCTCCGACTAGCGGGTGAGACCCAGTACTTC
CDR3 protein: CACLRLAGETQYF
D gene: TRBD2
V gene: TRBV7-2
J gene: TRBJ2-5
clone size: -
CDR3 length: 13

CDR3 DNA: TGTGCCAGCAGCCAAATTCCAGCGGGTGAAGCGGGCGAGCAGTACTTC
CDR3 protein: CASSQIPAGEAGEQYF
D gene: -
V gene: TRBV14
J gene: TRBJ2-7
clone size: -
CDR3 length: 16

CDR3 DNA: TGTGCCAGCAGTACCCACTCCTACGAGCAGTACTTC
CDR3 protein: CASSTHSYEQYF
D gene: -
V gene: TRBV12-3/TRBV12-4
J gene: TRBJ2-7
clone size: few
CDR3 length: 12

CDR3 DNA: TGCGCCAGCAGCCAGACAGGGGCCACCGGCACAGATACGCAGTATTTT
CDR3 protein: CASSQTGATGTDTQYF
D gene: TRBD1
V gene: TRBV5-1
J gene: TRBJ2-3
clone size: few
CDR3 length: 16

CDR3 DNA: TGTGCCAGCAGTTACTCATGGGGCATCACCGGGGAGCTGTTTTTT
CDR3 protein: CASSYSWGITGELFF
D gene: -
V gene: TRBV6-5
J gene: TRBJ2-2
clone size: many
CDR3 length: 15

CDR3 DNA: TGTGCCAGCAGTCCTCAGGGTGGGTCTGGAAACACCATATATTTT
CDR3 protein: CASSPQGGSGNTIYF
D gene: -
V gene: TRBV27
J gene: TRBJ1-3
clone size: -
CDR3 length: 15

CDR3 DNA: TGTGCCAGCAGCCCAACGGGATCCTACGAGCAGTACTTC
CDR3 protein: CASSPTGSYEQYF
D gene: -
V gene: TRBV12-3/TRBV12-4
J gene: TRBJ2-7
clone size: few
CDR3 length: 13

CDR3 DNA: TGCAGTGCGGAACCCCGGGGGTCTAGTGGCACAGATACGCAGTATTTT
CDR3 protein: CSAEPRGSSGTDTQYF
D gene: -
V gene: TRBV20-1
J gene: TRBJ2-3
clone size: few
CDR3 length: 16

CDR3 DNA: TGCAGCGTTGAGCTAACAGGGAGTAAGAACACTGAAGCTTTCTTT
CDR3 protein: CSVELTGSKNTEAFF
D gene: -
V gene: TRBV29-1
J gene: TRBJ1-1
clone size: few
CDR3 length: 15

CDR3 DNA: TGTGCCAGCAGCTTAGCGAGCGGGGGGCCAGGGGATACGCAGTATTTT
CDR3 protein: CASSLASGGPGDTQYF
D gene: TRBD2
V gene: TRBV7-2
J gene: TRBJ2-3
clone size: many
CDR3 length: 16

CDR3 DNA: TGTGCCAGCAGCTTTGCCTACGAGCAGTACTTC
CDR3 protein: CASSFAYEQYF
D gene: -
V gene: TRBV7-9
J gene: TRBJ2-7
clone size: -
CDR3 length: 11

CDR3 DNA: TGTGCCAGCAGTGATCCCACCCACGAGCAGTACTTC
CDR3 protein: CASSDPTHEQYF
D gene: -
V gene: TRBV2
J gene: TRBJ2-7
clone size: -
CDR3 length: 12

CDR3 DNA: TGTGCCATCACGCATTCAGACTTCTCTGGAAACACCATATATTTT
CDR3 protein: CAITHSDFSGNTIYF
D gene: -
V gene: TRBV10-3
J gene: TRBJ1-3
clone size: few
CDR3 length: 15

CDR3 DNA: TGTGCCAGCAGCCCCTCCGAGCGGGGGCCCATCCAGTACTTC
CDR3 protein: CASSPSERGPIQYF
D gene: TRBD2
V gene: TRBV7-9
J gene: TRBJ2-5
clone size: few
CDR3 length: 14

CDR3 DNA: TGCGCCAGCAGATCGGGACCTTCACTCCACGAGCAGTACTTC
CDR3 protein: CASRSGPSLHEQYF
D gene: -
V gene: TRBV5-1
J gene: TRBJ2-7
clone size: few
CDR3 length: 14

CDR3 DNA: TGTGCCAGCAGTTACTTTGTCGGTACAGGAGGGGACGGCTACGAGCAGTACTTC
CDR3 protein: CASSYFVGTGGDGYEQYF
D gene: -
V gene: TRBV6-5
J gene: TRBJ2-7
clone size: few
CDR3 length: 18

CDR3 DNA: TGCGCCAGCAGGGATGCCGACAGGTACGAGCAGTACTTC
CDR3 protein: CASRDADRYEQYF
D gene: -
V gene: TRBV5-1
J gene: TRBJ2-7
clone size: many
CDR3 length: 13

CDR3 DNA: TGCGCCAGCAGCGGGGGAAGCTCTGGAAACACCATATATTTT
CDR3 protein: CASSGGSSGNTIYF
D gene: -
V gene: TRBV5-1
J gene: TRBJ1-3
clone size: few
CDR3 length: 14

CDR3 DNA: TGTGCCAGCAGCCGGGACAGTTATAGCAATCAGCCCCAGCATTTT
CDR3 protein: CASSRDSYSNQPQHF
D gene: TRBD1
V gene: TRBV5-5
J gene: TRBJ1-5
clone size: -
CDR3 length: 15

CDR3 DNA: TGCAGTGCCCTAGACAGATACCGGGATGACAAACTGTTTTTT
CDR3 protein: CSALDRYRDDKLFF
D gene: -
V gene: TRBV20-1
J gene: TRBJ1-4
clone size: once
CDR3 length: 14

CDR3 DNA: TGTGCCAGCATTAGGGACTCTGGGGCCAACGTCCTGACTTTC
CDR3 protein: CASIRDSGANVLTF
D gene: -
V gene: TRBV2
J gene: TRBJ2-6
clone size: -
CDR3 length: 14

CDR3 DNA: TGCAGTGCTATCGGACACGTCCTAGCCAAAAACATTCAGTACTTC
CDR3 protein: CSAIGHVLAKNIQYF
D gene: -
V gene: TRBV20-1
J gene: TRBJ2-4
clone size: -
CDR3 length: 15

CDR3 DNA: TGTGCCAGCACCCCTTGGAGGACAGGGGGAGGCACTGAAGCTTTCTTT
CDR3 protein: CASTPWRTGGGTEAFF
D gene: TRBD1
V gene: TRBV12-3/TRBV12-4
J gene: TRBJ1-1
clone size: -
CDR3 length: 16

CDR3 DNA: TGTGCCAGCAGCTCTCTGACAGGGAGCCGCAACGAGCAGTACTTC
CDR3 protein: CASSSLTGSRNEQYF
D gene: TRBD1
V gene: TRBV7-9
J gene: TRBJ2-7
clone size: -
CDR3 length: 15